The rows below give T cell receptor beta chains drawn from one sample of a study of blood T cell repertoires in COVID-19. TCRdb keeps only in-frame clones here, not all; method: immunoSEQ multiplex PCR. The sample holds about 90,000 clones, 70% to 85% seen once. The sequencing input was peripheral blood. The receptors come from a man aged 65 to 79 with acute or convalescent COVID-19. CDR3s include the opening cysteine and the closing phenylalanine or tryptophan. A D gene is named only where the DNA matches it firmly. Where a row states a size, it is once, few, many or the class of an expanded clone; other rows omit it.

TRBV19	NA	TRBD1	TRBJ2-5	TGTGCCAGTAGTGGGACAGGCCGGCGCGAGACCCAGTACTTC	CASSGTGRRETQYF
TRBV27	once	NA	TRBJ1-5	TGTGCCAGCAGTTTGGGCAGTGCCGCCAATCAGCCCCAGCATTTT	CASSLGSAANQPQHF
TRBV5-1	NA	NA	TRBJ1-2	TGCGCCAGCAGCTTCGGACAGTATGGCTACACCTTC	CASSFGQYGYTF
TRBV7-8	NA	TRBD1	TRBJ2-3	TGTGCCAGCAGCTTAGCGACAGGGTATAGTCCATATTTT	CASSLATGYSPYF
TRBV5-1	NA	NA	TRBJ1-2	TGCGCCAGCAGTAGTCAGGCAAGCTATGGCTACACCTTC	CASSSQASYGYTF
TRBV19	NA	NA	TRBJ2-1	TGTGCCAGTAGTATCCACCTTACAGGAGATGAGCAGTTCTTC	CASSIHLTGDEQFF
TRBV27	NA	NA	TRBJ2-7	TGTGCCAGTAGCTTAGTAAGAACAGTATCCTACGAGCAGTACTTC	CASSLVRTVSYEQYF
TRBV5-1	NA	NA	TRBJ2-2	TGCGCCAGCAGCTTGTTCAGGGAAGTCCGCACCGGGGAGCTGTTTTTT	CASSLFREVRTGELFF
TRBV5-1	NA	NA	TRBJ2-1	TGCGCCAGCAGCTTGGTCCAGAATGAGCAGTTCTTC	CASSLVQNEQFF
TRBV6-5	NA	TRBD2	TRBJ2-2	TGTGCCAGCGGGGAGGGGACCGGGGAGCTGTTTTTT	CASGEGTGELFF
TRBV7-3	NA	TRBD2	TRBJ2-3	TGTGCCAGCAGCTTATTGCTAGCGGGGCGGGATACGCAGTATTTT	CASSLLLAGRDTQYF
TRBV9	NA	NA	TRBJ2-2	TGTGCCAGCAGCGGGGGGACAAGAAACACCGGGGAGCTGTTTTTT	CASSGGTRNTGELFF
TRBV11-2	NA	TRBD1	TRBJ2-1	TGTGCCAGCAGCCCCCGGGGACAGATTTACAATGAGCAGTTCTTC	CASSPRGQIYNEQFF
TRBV3-1/TRBV3-2	NA	NA	TRBJ2-3	TGTGCCAGCAGCCAAGAGAAGCGGGCCACAGATACGCAGTATTTT	CASSQEKRATDTQYF
TRBV19	NA	TRBD1	TRBJ1-2	TGTGCCACCCAACTAATGACAGGGGGCGTAAACTATGGCTACACCTTC	CATQLMTGGVNYGYTF
TRBV7-9	NA	NA	TRBJ1-3	TGTGCCAGCTTTCCGTTATCTGGAAACACCATATATTTT	CASFPLSGNTIYF
TRBV7-9	NA	TRBD1	TRBJ2-5	TGTGCCAGCAGCTTAACAGGGGTCGGGGAGACCCAGTACTTC	CASSLTGVGETQYF
TRBV7-2	NA	NA	TRBJ1-2	TGTGCCAGCAGCTCACAGGGATTCTACACCTTC	CASSSQGFYTF
TRBV7-3	NA	NA	TRBJ2-1	TGTGCCAGCAGCTTTACAGCATCTCCCTACAATGAGCAGTTCTTC	CASSFTASPYNEQFF
TRBV6-1	NA	NA	TRBJ2-5	TGTGCCAGCAGTGATGGTCCGGGGAGGTCCCAGTACTTC	CASSDGPGRSQYF
TRBV6-6	few	NA	TRBJ2-1	TGTGCCAGCACCGAAGGGGGGGGCCTCAGGGATGAGCAGTTCTTC	CASTEGGGLRDEQFF
TRBV19	medium-sized	TRBD1	TRBJ1-2	TGTGCCAGTAGTGTCACCGGGACAGCAACTTATGGCTACACCTTC	CASSVTGTATYGYTF
TRBV18	NA	NA	TRBJ2-1	TGTGCCAGCTCACCACTTCTAGTCCGCTCCTACAATGAGCAGTTCTTC	CASSPLLVRSYNEQFF
TRBV12-5	NA	TRBD1	TRBJ1-3	TGTGCTAGTGGTTTACCTGAGGGACAGGGGACTTCTGGAAACACCATATATTTT	CASGLPEGQGTSGNTIYF
TRBV25-1	NA	NA	TRBJ1-4	TGTGCCAGCAGTGACCCGGGGGGCAAAGGTGAAAAACTGTTTTTT	CASSDPGGKGEKLFF
TRBV5-1	NA	NA	TRBJ2-7	TGCGCCAGCACGGGGTCCTACGAGCAGTACTTC	CASTGSYEQYF
TRBV5-1	NA	NA	TRBJ1-6	TGCGCCAGCAGCAGGGAGGGGAGGGCGCAAAATTCACCCCTCCACTTT	CASSREGRAQNSPLHF
TRBV25-1	NA	NA	TRBJ2-3	TGTGCCAGCAGCCTAAATAAAGATACGCAGTATTTT	CASSLNKDTQYF
TRBV28	NA	NA	TRBJ2-3	TGTGCCAGCAGTCCCCCAGTTATAAGCGCTAGCACAGATACGCAGTATTTT	CASSPPVISASTDTQYF
TRBV6-6	NA	NA	TRBJ2-3	TGTGCCAGCAAGCAGGGTGTGGGCACAGATACGCAGTATTTT	CASKQGVGTDTQYF
TRBV9	NA	TRBD1	TRBJ1-1	TGTGCCAGCAGCGTGCAGGGGGCGAACACTGAAGCTTTCTTT	CASSVQGANTEAFF
TRBV24-1	NA	TRBD1	TRBJ2-1	TGTGCCACCAGTGATTTCCGTGGAACAGGGGCCCTGAGCTCCTACAATGAGCAGTTCTTC	CATSDFRGTGALSSYNEQFF
TRBV7-2	NA	NA	TRBJ2-2	TGTGCCAGCAGCCCCGAGCGGGCGAACACCGGGGAGCTGTTTTTT	CASSPERANTGELFF
TRBV5-1	NA	TRBD1	TRBJ2-5	TGCGCCAGCAGCCCCTGGACAGGGGGCGCAGAGACCCAGTACTTC	CASSPWTGGAETQYF
TRBV14	NA	TRBD1	TRBJ1-5	TGTGCCAGCAGCCAAACGGACAGGGGGTGGAGTAGCAATCAGCCCCAGCATTTT	CASSQTDRGWSSNQPQHF
TRBV10-1	few	TRBD2	TRBJ2-3	TGCGCCAGCAGTGAGACTAGCGGGAGAAATTCGGATACGCAGTATTTT	CASSETSGRNSDTQYF
TRBV9	NA	TRBD1	TRBJ1-2	TGTGCCAGCACAGGACAGGTGGCTAACTATGGCTACACCTTC	CASTGQVANYGYTF
TRBV2	NA	NA	TRBJ2-3	TGTGCCAGCAGTGGCGGCTCTACTAGCACAGATACGCAGTATTTT	CASSGGSTSTDTQYF
TRBV21-1	NA	NA	TRBJ1-1	TGTGCCAGCAGCAAAGGGCAGGGAACCACTGAAGCTTTCTTT	CASSKGQGTTEAFF
TRBV27	NA	NA	TRBJ2-7	TGTGCCAGCAGTTTGAGGCCCTCTTACGAGCAGTACTTC	CASSLRPSYEQYF